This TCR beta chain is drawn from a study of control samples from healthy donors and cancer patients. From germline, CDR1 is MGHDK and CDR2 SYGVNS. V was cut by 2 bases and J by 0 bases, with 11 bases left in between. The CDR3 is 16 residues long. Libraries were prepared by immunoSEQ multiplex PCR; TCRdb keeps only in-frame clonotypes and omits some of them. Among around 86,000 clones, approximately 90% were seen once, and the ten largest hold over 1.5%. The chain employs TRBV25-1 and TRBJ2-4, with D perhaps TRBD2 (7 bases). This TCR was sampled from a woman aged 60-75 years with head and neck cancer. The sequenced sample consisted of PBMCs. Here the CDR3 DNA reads TGTGCCAGCAGTGAAGCGGGGGCCATAGCCAAAAACATTCAGTACTTC. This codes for CASSEAGAIAKNIQYF. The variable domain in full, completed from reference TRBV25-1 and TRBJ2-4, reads EADIYQTPRYLVIGTGKKITLECSQTMGHDKMYWYQQDPGMELHLIHYSYGVNSTEKGDLSSESTVSRIRTEHFPLTLESARPSHTSQYLCASSEAGAIAKNIQYFGAGTRLSVL.